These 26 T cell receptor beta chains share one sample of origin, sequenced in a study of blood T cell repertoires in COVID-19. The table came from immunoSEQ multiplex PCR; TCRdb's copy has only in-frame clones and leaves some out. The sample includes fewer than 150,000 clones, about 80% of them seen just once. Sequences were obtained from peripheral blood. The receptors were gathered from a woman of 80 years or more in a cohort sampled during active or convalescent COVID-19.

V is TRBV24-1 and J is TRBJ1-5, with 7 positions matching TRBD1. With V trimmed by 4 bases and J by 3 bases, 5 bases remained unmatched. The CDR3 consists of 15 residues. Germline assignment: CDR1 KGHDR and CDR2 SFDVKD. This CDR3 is CATSDPGQLNQPQHF. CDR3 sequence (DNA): TGTGCCACCAGTGACCCGGGACAGCTCAATCAGCCCCAGCATTTT.

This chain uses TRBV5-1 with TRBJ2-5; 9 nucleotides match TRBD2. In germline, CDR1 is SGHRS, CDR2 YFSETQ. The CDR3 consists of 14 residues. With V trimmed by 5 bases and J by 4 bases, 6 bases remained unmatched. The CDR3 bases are TGCGCCAGCAGGGCGGGGGGGCTCGGAGAGACCCAGTACTTC. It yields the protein CASRAGGLGETQYF.

CDR3 amino acids: CASRGNRVMNTEAFF. In nucleotides, the CDR3 is TGTGCCAGCAGGGGTAACAGGGTCATGAACACTGAAGCTTTCTTT. The chain links TRBV6-5 to TRBJ1-1; tentative D call: TRBD1 (6 bases). V lost 6 bases and J 0 bases, leaving 14 bases between the germline ends. Germline assignment: CDR1 MNHEY and CDR2 SVGAGI. This CDR3 is 15 amino acids long.

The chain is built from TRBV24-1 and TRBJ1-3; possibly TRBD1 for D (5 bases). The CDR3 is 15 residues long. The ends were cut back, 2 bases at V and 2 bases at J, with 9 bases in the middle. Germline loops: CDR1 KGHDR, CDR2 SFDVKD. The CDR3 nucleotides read TGTGCCACCAGTGATTCCAGGGTTCCTGGAAACACCATATATTTT. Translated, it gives CATSDSRVPGNTIYF.

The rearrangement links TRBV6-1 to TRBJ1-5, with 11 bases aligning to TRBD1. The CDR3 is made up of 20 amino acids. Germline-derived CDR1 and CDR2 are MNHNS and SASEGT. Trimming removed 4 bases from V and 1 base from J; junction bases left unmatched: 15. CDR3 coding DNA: TGTGCCAGCAGTGTCCTAAAGGCCAGGACAGGGGGCGCGAGCAATCAGCCCCAGCATTTT. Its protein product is CASSVLKARTGGASNQPQHF.

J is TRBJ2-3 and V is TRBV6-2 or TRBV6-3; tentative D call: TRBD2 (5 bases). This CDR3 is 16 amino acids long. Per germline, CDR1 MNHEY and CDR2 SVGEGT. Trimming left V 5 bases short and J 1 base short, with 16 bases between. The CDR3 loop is CASSNPTAVGTDTQYF. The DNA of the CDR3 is TGTGCCAGCAGTAACCCTACAGCGGTGGGCACAGATACGCAGTATTTT.

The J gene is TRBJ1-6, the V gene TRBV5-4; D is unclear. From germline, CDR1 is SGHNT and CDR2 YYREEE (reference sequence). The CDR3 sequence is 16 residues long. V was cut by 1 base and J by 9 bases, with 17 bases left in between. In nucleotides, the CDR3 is TGTGCCAGCAGCTTGTGGTACGGAACCGACACTTCACCCCTCCACTTT. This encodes CASSLWYGTDTSPLHF.

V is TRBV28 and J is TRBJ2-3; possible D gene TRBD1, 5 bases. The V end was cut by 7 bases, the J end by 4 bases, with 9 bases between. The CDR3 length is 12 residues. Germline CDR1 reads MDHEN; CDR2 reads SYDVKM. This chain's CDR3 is CASKGVPDTQYF. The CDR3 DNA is TGTGCCAGCAAAGGGGTGCCAGATACGCAGTATTTT.

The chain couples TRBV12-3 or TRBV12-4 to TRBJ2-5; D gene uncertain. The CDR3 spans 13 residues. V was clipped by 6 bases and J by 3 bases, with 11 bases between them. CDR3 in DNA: TGTGCCAGCAGACCCGGTGGAGAAGAGACCCAGTACTTC. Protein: CASRPGGEETQYF.

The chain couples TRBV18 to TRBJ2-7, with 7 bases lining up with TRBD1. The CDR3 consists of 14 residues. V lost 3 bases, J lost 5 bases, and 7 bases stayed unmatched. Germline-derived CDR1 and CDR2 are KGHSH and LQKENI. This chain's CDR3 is CASSPQQGLDEQYF. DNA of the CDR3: TGTGCCAGCTCACCCCAACAGGGGCTAGACGAGCAGTACTTC.

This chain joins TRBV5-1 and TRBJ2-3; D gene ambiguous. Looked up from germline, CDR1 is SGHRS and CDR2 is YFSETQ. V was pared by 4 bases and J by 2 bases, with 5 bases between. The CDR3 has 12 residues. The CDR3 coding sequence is TGCGCCAGCAGCCTTAACACAGATACGCAGTATTTT. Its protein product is CASSLNTDTQYF.

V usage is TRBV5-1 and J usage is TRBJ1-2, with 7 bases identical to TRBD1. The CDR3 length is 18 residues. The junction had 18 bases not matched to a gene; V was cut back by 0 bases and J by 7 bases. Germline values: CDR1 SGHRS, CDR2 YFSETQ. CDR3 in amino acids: CASSLVEGASPLTIGYTF. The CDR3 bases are TGCGCCAGCAGCTTGGTAGAGGGGGCTTCACCTCTCACTATTGGCTACACCTTC.

CDR3 sequence reads: CASTKQGVRDRGYTF. CDR3 DNA: TGTGCCAGCACTAAACAGGGGGTCCGGGATCGGGGCTACACCTTC. The chain uses TRBV6-6 and TRBJ1-2; 8 bases match TRBD1. The length of the CDR3 is 15 residues. From germline, CDR1 is MNHNY and CDR2 SVGAGI (reference sequence). V lost 7 bases to trimming and J lost 8 bases; unmatched junction nucleotides: 15.

CDR3 region: CASSQVLLIRSGANVLTF. CDR3 DNA sequence: TGTGCCAGCAGCCAAGTACTATTGATTCGGTCTGGGGCCAACGTCCTGACTTTC. V is TRBV3-1 (or the pseudogene TRBV3-2) and J is TRBJ2-6; D not resolved. This CDR3 spans 18 amino acids. Germline loops: CDR1 LGHDT, CDR2 YNNKEL (reference sequence). V was clipped by 1 base and J by 1 base, with 14 bases between them.

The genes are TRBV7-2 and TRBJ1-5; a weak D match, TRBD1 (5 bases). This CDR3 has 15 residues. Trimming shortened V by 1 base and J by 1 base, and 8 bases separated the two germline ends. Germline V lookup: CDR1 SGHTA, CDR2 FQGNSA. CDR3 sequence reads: CASSLVSGSNQPQHF. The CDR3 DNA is TGTGCCAGCAGCTTAGTTTCAGGGAGCAATCAGCCCCAGCATTTT.

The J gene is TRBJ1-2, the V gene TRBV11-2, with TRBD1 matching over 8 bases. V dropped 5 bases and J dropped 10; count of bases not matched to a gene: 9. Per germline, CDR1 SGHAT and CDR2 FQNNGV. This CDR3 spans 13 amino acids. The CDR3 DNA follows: TGTGCCAGCAGCAAGGACAGGGCAAGAGTCTACACCTTC. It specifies CASSKDRARVYTF.

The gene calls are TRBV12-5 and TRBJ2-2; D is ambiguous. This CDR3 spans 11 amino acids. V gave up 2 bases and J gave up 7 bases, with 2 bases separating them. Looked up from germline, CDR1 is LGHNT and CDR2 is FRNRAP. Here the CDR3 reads CASGLYGELFF. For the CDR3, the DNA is TGTGCTAGTGGTTTGTACGGGGAGCTGTTTTTT.

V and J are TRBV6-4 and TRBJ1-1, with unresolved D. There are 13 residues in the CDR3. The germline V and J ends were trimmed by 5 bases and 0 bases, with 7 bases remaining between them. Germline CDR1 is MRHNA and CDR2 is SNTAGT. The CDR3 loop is CASSFSMNTEAFF. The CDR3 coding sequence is TGTGCCAGCAGTTTTTCCATGAACACTGAAGCTTTCTTT.

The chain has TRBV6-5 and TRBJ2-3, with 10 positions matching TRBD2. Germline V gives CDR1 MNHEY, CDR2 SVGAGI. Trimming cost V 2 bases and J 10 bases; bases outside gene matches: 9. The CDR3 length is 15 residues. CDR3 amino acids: CASSYESGGAFPQYF. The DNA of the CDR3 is TGTGCCAGCAGTTACGAGAGCGGGGGGGCCTTCCCGCAGTATTTT.

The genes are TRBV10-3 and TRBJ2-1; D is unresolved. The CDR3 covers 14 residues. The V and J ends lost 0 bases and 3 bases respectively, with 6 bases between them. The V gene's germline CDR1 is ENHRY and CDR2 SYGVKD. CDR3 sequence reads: CAISESPSYNEQFF. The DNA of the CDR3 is TGTGCCATCAGTGAGTCACCTAGCTACAATGAGCAGTTCTTC.

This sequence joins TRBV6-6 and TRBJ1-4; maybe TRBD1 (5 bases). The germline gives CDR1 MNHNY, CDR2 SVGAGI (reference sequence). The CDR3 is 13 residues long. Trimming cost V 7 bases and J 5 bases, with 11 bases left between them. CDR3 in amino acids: CASNLGGNEKLFF. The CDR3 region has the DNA TGTGCCAGCAACCTGGGGGGGAATGAAAAACTGTTTTTT.

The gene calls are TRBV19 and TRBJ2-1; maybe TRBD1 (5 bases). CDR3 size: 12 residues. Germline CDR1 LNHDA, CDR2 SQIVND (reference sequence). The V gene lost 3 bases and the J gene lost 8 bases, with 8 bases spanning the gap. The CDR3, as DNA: TGTGCCAGTAGTATCCAGGGCTATGAGCAGTTCTTC. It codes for CASSIQGYEQFF.

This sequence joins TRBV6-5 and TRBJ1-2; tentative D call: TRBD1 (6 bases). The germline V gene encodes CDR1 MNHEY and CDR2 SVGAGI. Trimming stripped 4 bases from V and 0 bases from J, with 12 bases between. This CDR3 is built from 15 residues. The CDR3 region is CASSSATGPNYGYTF. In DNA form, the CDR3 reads TGTGCCAGCAGTTCGGCGACAGGCCCTAACTATGGCTACACCTTC.

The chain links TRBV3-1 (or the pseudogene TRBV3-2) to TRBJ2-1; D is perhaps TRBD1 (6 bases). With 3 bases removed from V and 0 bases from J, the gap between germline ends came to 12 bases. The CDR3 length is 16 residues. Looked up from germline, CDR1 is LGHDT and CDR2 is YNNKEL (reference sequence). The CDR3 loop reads CASSHIRGLSYNEQFF. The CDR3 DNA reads TGTGCCAGCAGCCATATCAGGGGTCTCTCCTACAATGAGCAGTTCTTC.

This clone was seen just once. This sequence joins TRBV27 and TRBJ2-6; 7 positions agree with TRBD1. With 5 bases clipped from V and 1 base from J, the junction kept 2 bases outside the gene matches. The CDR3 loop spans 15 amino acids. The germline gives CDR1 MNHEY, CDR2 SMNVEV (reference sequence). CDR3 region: CASSPQGSGANVLTF. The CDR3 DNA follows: TGTGCCAGCAGTCCACAGGGGTCTGGGGCCAACGTCCTGACTTTC.

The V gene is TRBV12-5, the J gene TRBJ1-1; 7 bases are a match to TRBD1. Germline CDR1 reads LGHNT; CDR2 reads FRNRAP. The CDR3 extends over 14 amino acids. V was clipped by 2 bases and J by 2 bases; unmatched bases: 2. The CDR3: CASGLRDSNTEAFF. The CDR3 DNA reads TGTGCTAGTGGTTTGAGGGACAGTAACACTGAAGCTTTCTTT.